Below, 5 T cell receptor beta chains from the same sample are listed, as sequenced in a study of T-cell reconstitution after alpha-beta-depleted transplantation in children. The TCRbeta library incorporated unique molecular identifiers. One entry per CDR3 protein results from TCRdb running MiXCR on the PCR reads. The sample holds around 680,000 distinct CDR3 sequences; roughly 15% are singletons and the top ten take about 1.1%. The sequencing used PBMCs from the stem cell graft donor, collected from the stem cell graft. These receptors originate from a human donor who donated a stem cell graft to a child with acute myeloid leukemia.

This clonotype was found a few times. The rearrangement joins TRBV7-2 to TRBJ1-4; a weak D match, TRBD1 (5 bases). The CDR3 sequence is 13 residues long. Trimming took off 2 bases at V and 7 bases at J, with 8 bases between the two ends. Germline lookup yields CDR1 SGHTA and CDR2 FQGNSA. The chain's CDR3 is CASSLLRGEKLFF. The CDR3 DNA is TGTGCCAGCAGCTTATTGAGGGGTGAAAAACTGTTTTTT.

This clonotype was detected only a few times. The V call is TRBV12-3 or TRBV12-4, the J call TRBJ1-1; no firm D call. V was cut by 4 bases and J by 3 bases, with 9 bases left in between. The CDR3 covers 13 residues. The CDR3, as DNA: TGTGCCAGCAGTTCTAGGAGCTACACTGAAGCTTTCTTT. Residues: CASSSRSYTEAFF.

This clonotype occurred many times. The chain combines TRBV29-1 with TRBJ2-5; TRBD1 is a possible D gene (5 bases). The V gene lost 5 bases and the J gene lost 1 base, with 11 bases spanning the gap. Looked up from germline, CDR1 is SQVTM and CDR2 is ANQGSEA. This CDR3 contains 13 residues. CDR3 amino acids: CSVPSGPQETQYF. DNA for the CDR3: TGCAGCGTTCCCTCAGGGCCCCAAGAGACCCAGTACTTC.

This clonotype was counted only a few times. This chain links TRBV15 with TRBJ1-5, with 7 nucleotides matching TRBD1. There are 16 residues in the CDR3. Trimming cost V 3 bases and J 3 bases; bases outside gene matches: 8. CDR1 and CDR2 (germline): LNHNV, YYDKDF (reference sequence). The chain's CDR3 is CATSSENRGNNQPQHF. The CDR3, as DNA: TGTGCCACCAGCAGTGAAAACAGGGGAAACAATCAGCCCCAGCATTTT.

The sample holds many counts of this clonotype. The gene calls are TRBV7-2 and TRBJ2-5; D unclear. CDR1 SGHTA and CDR2 FQGNSA come from the germline V gene. The CDR3 runs 16 residues. Trimming left V 0 bases short and J 7 bases short, with 18 bases between. Here the CDR3 DNA reads TGTGCCAGCAGCTTAGCGTTGAGATCCTCAGTCGGGACCCAGTACTTC. Translating it yields CASSLALRSSVGTQYF.